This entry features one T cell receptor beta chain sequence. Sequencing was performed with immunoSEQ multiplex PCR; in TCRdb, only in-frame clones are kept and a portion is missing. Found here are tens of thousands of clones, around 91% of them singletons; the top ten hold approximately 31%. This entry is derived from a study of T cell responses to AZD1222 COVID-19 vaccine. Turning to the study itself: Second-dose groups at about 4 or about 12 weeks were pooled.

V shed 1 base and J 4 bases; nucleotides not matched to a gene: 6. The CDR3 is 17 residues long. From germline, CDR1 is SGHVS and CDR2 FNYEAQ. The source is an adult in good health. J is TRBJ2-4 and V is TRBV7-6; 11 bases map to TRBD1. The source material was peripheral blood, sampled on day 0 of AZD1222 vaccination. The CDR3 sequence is CASSLGDRGGLKNIQYF. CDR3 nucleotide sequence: TGTGCCAGCAGCTTAGGGGACAGGGGGGGACTGAAAAACATTCAGTACTTC. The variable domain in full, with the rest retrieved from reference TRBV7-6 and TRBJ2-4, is GAGVSQSPRYKVTKRGQDVALRCDPISGHVSLYWYRQALGQGPEFLTYFNYEAQQDKSGLPNDRFSAERPEGSISTLTIQRTEQRDSAMYRCASSLGDRGGLKNIQYFGAGTRLSVL.